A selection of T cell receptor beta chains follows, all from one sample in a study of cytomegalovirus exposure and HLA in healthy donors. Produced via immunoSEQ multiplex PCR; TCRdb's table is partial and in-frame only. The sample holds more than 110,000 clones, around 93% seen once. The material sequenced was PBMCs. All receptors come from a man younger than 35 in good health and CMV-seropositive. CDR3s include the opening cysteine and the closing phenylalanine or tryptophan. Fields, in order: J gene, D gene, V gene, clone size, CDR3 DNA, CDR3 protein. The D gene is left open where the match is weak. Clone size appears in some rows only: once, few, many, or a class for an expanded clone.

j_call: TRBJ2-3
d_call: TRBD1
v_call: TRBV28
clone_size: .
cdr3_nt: TGTGCCAGCAGCATCCGGGACAGGGGATTGTGGGCCACAGATACGCAGTATTTT
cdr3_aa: CASSIRDRGLWATDTQYF

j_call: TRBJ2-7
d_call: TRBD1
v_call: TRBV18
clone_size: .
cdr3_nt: TGTGCCAGCTCACCGAGACAGGGAATAGTTGGCGAGCAGTACTTC
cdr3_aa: CASSPRQGIVGEQYF

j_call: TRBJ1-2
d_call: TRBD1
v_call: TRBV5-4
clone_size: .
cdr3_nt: TGTGCCAGCAGCTCCGACAGGGGGCTTGCCTATGGCTACACCTTC
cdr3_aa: CASSSDRGLAYGYTF

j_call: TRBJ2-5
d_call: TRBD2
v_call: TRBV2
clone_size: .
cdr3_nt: TGTGCCACCCGGCGGGGGTTGGGGACCCAGTACTTC
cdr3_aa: CATRRGLGTQYF

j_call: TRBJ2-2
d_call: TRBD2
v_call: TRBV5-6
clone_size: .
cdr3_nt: TGTGCCAGCAGCTTGGGGACTAGACAGCTGGCCGGGGAGCTGTTTTTT
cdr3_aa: CASSLGTRQLAGELFF

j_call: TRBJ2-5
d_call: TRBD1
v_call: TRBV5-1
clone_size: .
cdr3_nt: TGCGCCAGCAGCTTGGGGGACAGGGGTAAAGAGACCCAGTACTTC
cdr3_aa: CASSLGDRGKETQYF

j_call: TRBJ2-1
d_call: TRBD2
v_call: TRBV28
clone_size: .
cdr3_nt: TGTGCCAGCAATGTACTAGCGGGAGAAATAAATGAGCAGTTCTTC
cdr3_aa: CASNVLAGEINEQFF

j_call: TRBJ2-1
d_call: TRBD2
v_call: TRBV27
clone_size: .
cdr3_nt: TGTGCCAGCTCGCTAGCGGGAGGGTTCTGGGAGCAGTTCTTC
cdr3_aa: CASSLAGGFWEQFF

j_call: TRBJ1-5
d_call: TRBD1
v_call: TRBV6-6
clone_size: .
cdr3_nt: TGTGCCAGCAGTCCACAGGGGGATAGGGGTCAGCCCCAGCATTTT
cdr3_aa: CASSPQGDRGQPQHF

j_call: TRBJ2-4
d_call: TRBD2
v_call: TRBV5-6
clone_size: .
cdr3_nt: TGTGCCAGCAGCCTGGGACTAGCGAGGACCAAAAACATTCAGTACTTC
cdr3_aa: CASSLGLARTKNIQYF

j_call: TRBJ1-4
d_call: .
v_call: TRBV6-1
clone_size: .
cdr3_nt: TGTGCCAGCAGTGAAGAGGGGCGGGAAAAACTGTTTTTT
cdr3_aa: CASSEEGREKLFF

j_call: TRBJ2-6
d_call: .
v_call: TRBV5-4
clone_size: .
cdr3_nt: TGTGCCAGCAGCTCAGCGGGTCATCACTCTGGGGCCAACGTCCTGACTTTC
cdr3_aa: CASSSAGHHSGANVLTF

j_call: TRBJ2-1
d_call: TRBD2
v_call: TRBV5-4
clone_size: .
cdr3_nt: TGTGCCAGCAGTTGGGCGACTAGCGGGAGGAATGAGCAGTTCTTC
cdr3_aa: CASSWATSGRNEQFF

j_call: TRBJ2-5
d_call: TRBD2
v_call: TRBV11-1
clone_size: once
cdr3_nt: TGTGCCAGCAGCGCACGGGCGAGGACTAGCGGGAGGGCAGAGACCCAGTACTTC
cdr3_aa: CASSARARTSGRAETQYF

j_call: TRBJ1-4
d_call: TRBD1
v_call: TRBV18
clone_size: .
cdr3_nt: TGTGCCAGCTCACCACTCGGACAGGGTATAAATGAAAAACTGTTTTTT
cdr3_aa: CASSPLGQGINEKLFF

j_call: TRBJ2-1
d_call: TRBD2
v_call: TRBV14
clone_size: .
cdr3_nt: TGTGCCAGCAGCCCTGGGGTCCTAGCGGGTCTCCTAGGCAATGAGCAGTTCTTC
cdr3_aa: CASSPGVLAGLLGNEQFF

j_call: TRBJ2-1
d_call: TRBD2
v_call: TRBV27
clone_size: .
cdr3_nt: TGTGCCAGCAGTTCGTTGGGGCCCCAAGCGGGGCACAATGAGCAGTTCTTC
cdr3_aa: CASSSLGPQAGHNEQFF

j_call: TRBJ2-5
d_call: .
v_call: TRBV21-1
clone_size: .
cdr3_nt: TGTGCCAGCCCGACAAAGACCCAGTACTTC
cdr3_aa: CASPTKTQYF

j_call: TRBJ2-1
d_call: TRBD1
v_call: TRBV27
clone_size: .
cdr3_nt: TGTGCCAGCAGTTTATGGGGGACAGGGGGGCGTGAGCAGTTCTTC
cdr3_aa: CASSLWGTGGREQFF

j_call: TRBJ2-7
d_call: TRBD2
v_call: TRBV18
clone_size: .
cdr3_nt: TGTGCCAGCTCACCACAGGCTAGCGGAGCCTACGAGCAGTACTTC
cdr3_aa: CASSPQASGAYEQYF

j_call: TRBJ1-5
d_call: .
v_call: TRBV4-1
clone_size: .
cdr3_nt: TGCGCCAGCAGCCAAGAAAGCCTACCAGGTTGGCAGCCCCAGCATTTT
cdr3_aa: CASSQESLPGWQPQHF